One sample yielded the 12 T cell receptor beta chains listed below, sequenced in a study of blood T cells in healthy people across ages. A sample-barcoded 5' primer and a J-beta primer mix were used in a second PCR of roughly 7 to 11 cycles. TCRdb ran MiXCR on the 5' RACE reads and lists one entry per CDR3 protein. The sample has about 1.8 million distinct CDR3 sequences; about 50% are singletons. Sequencing was carried out using blood. These receptors were taken from a woman aged 40 to 50 in good health.

Worth noting for this clonotype: Here the CDR3 omits its conserved ending phenylalanine or tryptophan, so a read error is the likely source. The chain links TRBV7-6 to TRBJ1-4, with D perhaps TRBD1 (6 bases). The length of the CDR3 is 15 residues. Trimming took off 6 bases at V and 4 bases at J, with 15 bases between the two ends. Germline CDR1 SGHVS, CDR2 FNYEAQ. This chain's CDR3 is CASRLRGGNNEKLFI. In DNA form, the CDR3 reads TGTGCCAGCAGACTTAGGGGGGGGAATAATGAAAAACTGTTTATT.

The sample holds a few counts of this clonotype. For the CDR3, the DNA is TGTGCCAGCAGCCAATTCCGGACTAGCGGGGGCTCCCCCCAGTACTTC. Translated, it gives CASSQFRTSGGSPQYF. The chain uses TRBV7-2 and TRBJ2-5; 13 positions match TRBD2. Trimming took 5 bases from V and 9 from J; bases not matched to a gene: 12. CDR1 is SGHTA, CDR2 FQGNSA, per germline. The CDR3 covers 16 residues.

Note on this clonotype: One end of the junction fails to match germline, which may point to a read error. J is TRBJ2-3 and V is TRBV7-6, with TRBD1 matching 8 bases. CDR1 and CDR2 (germline): SGHVS, FNYEAQ. The CDR3 is 17 amino acids. CDR3 DNA sequence: TGTGCCAGCAGCCCTAGGACAGGGAGAGGTCTCACAGATACGCGGTATTTT. Its protein is CASSPRTGRGLTDTRYF.

The genes are TRBV10-3 and TRBJ2-4; D is perhaps TRBD1 or TRBD2 (5 bases each). The CDR3 has 15 amino acids. Between the trimmed V and J ends, which lost 3 bases and 3 bases, there was a span of 12 bases. Per the germline V gene, CDR1 is ENHRY and CDR2 is SYGVKD. CDR3 sequence (DNA): TGTGCCATCAGTGATAGGGGAGAGAGCAAAAACATTCAGTACTTC. Translated, it gives CAISDRGESKNIQYF.

The table lists this clonotype with a few counts. CDR3 region: CASSPSQENTQYF. CDR3 coding DNA: TGTGCCAGCTCACCCAGCCAGGAGAATACGCAGTATTTT. This sequence joins TRBV18 and TRBJ2-3; D not resolved. The CDR3 is 13 residues long. Germline assignment: CDR1 KGHSH and CDR2 LQKENI. V was shortened by 3 bases and J by 7 bases, with 11 bases between the two germline ends.

This clonotype was seen a handful of times. The rearrangement links TRBV6-2 or TRBV6-3 to TRBJ2-5, with D perhaps matching TRBD2 (5 bases). The CDR3 is 14 residues long. V lost 1 base, J lost 5 bases, and 11 bases lay in between. In germline, CDR1 is MNHEY, CDR2 SVGEGT. Written as DNA, the CDR3 is TGTGCCAGCAGTTACTTGGGTAGCGCGGAGACCCAGTACTTC. Translation: CASSYLGSAETQYF.

This rearrangement joins TRBV12-3 or TRBV12-4 to TRBJ2-1; 12 positions match TRBD2. The V gene end was trimmed by 5 bases and the J gene end by 6 bases; junction bases not matched to a gene: 8. The CDR3 runs 16 residues. The CDR3, as DNA: TGTGCCAGCAGTACCAGGACTAGCGGGGTGAGCAATGAGCAGTTCTTC. This codes for CASSTRTSGVSNEQFF.

The chain combines TRBV6-6 with TRBJ2-2; D not resolved. Germline values: CDR1 MNHNY, CDR2 SVGAGI (reference sequence). The CDR3 sequence is 16 residues long. Trimming took off 4 bases at V and 1 base at J, with 13 bases between the two ends. The CDR3 bases are TGTGCCAGCAGTTTCGGCGTGATGGGGAACACCGGGGAGCTGTTTTTT. It is translated as CASSFGVMGNTGELFF.

This chain connects TRBV5-5 to TRBJ2-2, with TRBD1 matching over 8 bases. V shed 4 bases and J 4 bases; nucleotides not matched to a gene: 12. CDR1 and CDR2 (germline): SGHKS, YYEKEE (reference sequence). The CDR3 runs 17 residues. The chain's CDR3 is CASSVDGTGEATGELFF. The CDR3 DNA sequence: TGTGCCAGCAGCGTCGACGGGACAGGCGAAGCCACCGGGGAGCTGTTTTTT. Supplemented by reference TRBV5-5 and TRBJ2-2, the full variable domain reads DAGVTQSPTHLIKTRGQQVTLRCSPISGHKSVSWYQQVLGQGPQFIFQYYEKEERGRGNFPDRFSARQFPNYSSELNVNALLLGDSALYLCASSVDGTGEATGELFFGEGSRLTVL.

CDR3 loop: CATSEALSENEKLFF. The CDR3 DNA reads TGTGCCACCAGTGAGGCCCTCTCCGAAAATGAAAAACTGTTTTTT. The rearrangement joins TRBV24-1 to TRBJ1-4; D not resolved. Germline V gene lookup returns CDR1 KGHDR and CDR2 SFDVKD. The CDR3 covers 15 residues. Trimming left V 4 bases short and J 5 bases short, with 13 bases between.

Notes on this clonotype: Sequence at one end of the junction differs from germline and may be a read error. V is TRBV28 and J is TRBJ2-5; maybe TRBD1 (6 bases). The CDR3 has 15 amino acids. The germline V gene has CDR1 MDHEN and CDR2 SYDVKM. CDR3 in amino acids: CTSSLGQGHQETQYF. The DNA of the CDR3 is TGTACCAGCAGTTTAGGGCAGGGGCATCAAGAGACCCAGTACTTC.

The chain uses TRBV20-1 and TRBJ2-7; 9 positions match TRBD1. Looked up from germline, CDR1 is DFQATT and CDR2 is SNEGSKA (reference sequence). The CDR3 has 12 amino acids. The DNA for the CDR3 is TGCAGCACACAGGGGGCTCTATACGAGCAGTACTTC. It codes for CSTQGALYEQYF.